Following are 9 T cell receptor beta chains from one sample sequenced in a study of T cell responses to AZD1222 COVID-19 vaccine. The method was immunoSEQ multiplex PCR; TCRdb's version includes in-frame clones alone and lacks a portion of them. The table has about 160,000 clones, about 91% seen once; the top ten hold roughly 4.5%. The specimen was peripheral blood, collected on day 0 of MenACWY control vaccination. Receptor source: an adult in good health.

This chain uses TRBV28 with TRBJ1-4; 8 bases fit TRBD1. Germline V gene lookup returns CDR1 MDHEN and CDR2 SYDVKM. The junction had 7 bases not matched to a gene; V was cut back by 5 bases and J by 2 bases. This CDR3 has 16 residues. The CDR3 DNA is TGTGCCAGCAGTCCCCCGCAGGGGGCGACTAATGAAAAACTGTTTTTT. Protein product: CASSPPQGATNEKLFF.

The CDR3 here is CASRLFQGRGYTF. For the CDR3, the DNA is TGTGCCAGTAGACTATTCCAGGGGAGAGGCTACACCTTC. V usage is TRBV19 and J usage is TRBJ1-2; a weak D match, TRBD1 (6 bases). Trimming shortened V by 6 bases and J by 8 bases, and 16 bases separated the two germline ends. The CDR3 is 13 amino acids. Looked up from germline, CDR1 is LNHDA and CDR2 is SQIVND (reference sequence).

This chain connects TRBV7-9 to TRBJ2-3; D is unresolved. Trimming left V 5 bases short and J 5 bases short, with 14 bases between. CDR3 length equals 14 residues. Germline CDR1 SEHNR, CDR2 FQNEAQ (reference sequence). CDR3 nucleotides: TGTGCCAGCAGCCCGGGCCCAGCCGGAGATACGCAGTATTTT. Its protein product is CASSPGPAGDTQYF. The full variable domain, completed using reference TRBV7-9 and TRBJ2-3, is DTGVSQNPRHKITKRGQNVTFRCDPISEHNRLYWYRQTLGQGPEFLTYFQNEAQLEKSRLLSDRFSAERPKGSFSTLEIQRTEQGDSAMYLCASSPGPAGDTQYFGPGTRLTVL.

This clone showed up just once. The rearrangement links TRBV6-5 to TRBJ2-4; 7 bases match TRBD1. CDR1 MNHEY and CDR2 SVGAGI come from the germline V gene. V gave up 5 bases and J gave up 12 bases; unmatched junction bases: 7. The CDR3 is 12 residues long. CDR3 in DNA: TGTGCCAGCAGTCGCGGACAGGAAAATCAGTACTTC. It specifies CASSRGQENQYF.

This clone was detected only a few times. The J gene is TRBJ1-6, the V gene TRBV10-1; D is ambiguous. The CDR3 consists of 13 residues. The V gene lost 6 bases and the J gene lost 14 bases, with 17 bases spanning the gap. CDR1 WNHNN and CDR2 SYGVQD come from the germline V gene (reference sequence). The CDR3 here is CASSEGPVEALHF. The CDR3 nucleotides read TGCGCCAGCAGCGAAGGGCCGGTCGAGGCCCTCCACTTT.

The CDR3 loop is CASSFGLAGVTDTQYF. CDR3 in DNA: TGTGCCAGCAGCTTCGGACTAGCGGGAGTGACAGATACGCAGTATTTT. V gene TRBV9 combines with J gene TRBJ2-3, with 13 bases that match TRBD2. Germline-derived CDR1 and CDR2 are SGDLS and YYNGEE. V was clipped by 4 bases and J by 3 bases; unmatched bases: 5. The CDR3 loop spans 16 amino acids.

The chain is built from TRBV29-1 and TRBJ1-2, with 8 bases matching TRBD1. J gave up 2 bases and V 3 bases, and 5 bases lay outside the gene matches. There are 14 residues in the CDR3. Germline V gene data show CDR1 as SQVTM and CDR2 as ANQGSEA. The CDR3 spells CSVEARGQNYGYTF. CDR3 DNA sequence: TGCAGCGTTGAGGCCAGGGGGCAGAACTATGGCTACACCTTC.

The chain carries TRBV27 and TRBJ2-1; TRBD2 aligns across 13 bases. CDR1 MNHEY and CDR2 SMNVEV come from the germline V gene (reference sequence). V was clipped by 3 bases and J by 10 bases; unmatched bases: 3. CDR3 length: 14 amino acids. In DNA, the CDR3 is TGTGCCAGCAGTTTTACTAGCGGGAGGGTCGAGCAGTTCTTC. Protein sequence: CASSFTSGRVEQFF.

The V gene is TRBV6-5, the J gene TRBJ2-2; D possibly corresponds to TRBD1 (6 bases). Germline lookup yields CDR1 MNHEY and CDR2 SVGAGI. This CDR3 has 14 residues. Trimming left V 7 bases short and J 6 bases short, with 15 bases between. The CDR3 DNA sequence: TGTGCCAGCAAAAAACAGGGAAAATCCGGGGAGCTGTTTTTT. Its translation is CASKKQGKSGELFF.